This TCR beta chain was recovered during a study of beta chain features in type 1 diabetes. Germline-derived CDR1 and CDR2 are SNHLY and FYNNEI. V was cut by 5 bases and J by 0 bases, with 11 bases left in between. The CDR3 loop spans 15 amino acids. Investigators reverse transcribed all isolated RNA, so they sequenced expressed TCRB transcripts. Data came from immunoSEQ multiplex PCR; TCRdb stores just in-frame clones and leaves some out. The sample lists 140,000 to 150,000 clones, more than 9% occurring once. The chain employs TRBV2 and TRBJ2-4; perhaps TRBD2 as D (6 bases). The sequenced sample consisted of naive CD4+ T cells from blood. This clonotype was sampled from a man aged 18 to 29 in good health. The CDR3 DNA follows: TGTGCCAGCAGTAAACCGGGACTAGCCAAAAACATTCAGTACTTC. Its translation: CASSKPGLAKNIQYF.